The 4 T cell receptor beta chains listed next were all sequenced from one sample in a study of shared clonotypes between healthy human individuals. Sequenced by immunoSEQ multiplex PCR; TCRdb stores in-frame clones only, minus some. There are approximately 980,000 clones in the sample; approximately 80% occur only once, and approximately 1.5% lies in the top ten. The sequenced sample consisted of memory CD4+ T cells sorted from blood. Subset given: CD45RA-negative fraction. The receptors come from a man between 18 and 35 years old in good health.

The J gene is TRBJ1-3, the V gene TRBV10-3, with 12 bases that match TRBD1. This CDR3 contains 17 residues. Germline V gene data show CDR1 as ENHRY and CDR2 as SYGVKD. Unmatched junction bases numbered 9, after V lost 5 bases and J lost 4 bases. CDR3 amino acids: CAISKGQGATGGNTIYF. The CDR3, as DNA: TGTGCCATCAGTAAGGGACAGGGGGCTACCGGAGGAAACACCATATATTTT.

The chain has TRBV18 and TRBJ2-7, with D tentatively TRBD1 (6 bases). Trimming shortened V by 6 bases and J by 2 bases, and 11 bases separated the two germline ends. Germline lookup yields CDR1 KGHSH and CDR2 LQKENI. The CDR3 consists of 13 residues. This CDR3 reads CASSPRGAYEQYF. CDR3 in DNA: TGTGCCAGCTCCCCCAGGGGCGCCTACGAGCAGTACTTC.

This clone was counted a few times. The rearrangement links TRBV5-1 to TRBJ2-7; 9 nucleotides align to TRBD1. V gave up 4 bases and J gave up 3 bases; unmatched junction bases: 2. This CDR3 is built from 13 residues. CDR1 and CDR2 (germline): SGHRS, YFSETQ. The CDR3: CASSRTGVYEQYF. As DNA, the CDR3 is TGCGCCAGCAGCCGGACAGGGGTCTACGAGCAGTACTTC. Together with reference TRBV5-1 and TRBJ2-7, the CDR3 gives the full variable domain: KAGVTQTPRYLIKTRGQQVTLSCSPISGHRSVSWYQQTPGQGLQFLFEYFSETQRNKGNFPGRFSGRQFSNSRSEMNVSTLELGDSALYLCASSRTGVYEQYFGPGTRLTVT.

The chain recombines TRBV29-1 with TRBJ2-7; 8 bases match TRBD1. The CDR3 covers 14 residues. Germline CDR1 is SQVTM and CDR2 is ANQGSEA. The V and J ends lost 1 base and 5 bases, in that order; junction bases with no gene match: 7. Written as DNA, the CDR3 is TGCAGCGTTGAAGGGACAGGGCAAAGAAACGAGCAGTACTTC. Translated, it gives CSVEGTGQRNEQYF.